Below, 25 T cell receptor beta chains from the same sample are listed, as sequenced in a study of vaccination and CD4 T cells after COVID-19. These receptors' targets are unknown. Treatment reported: roughly ten-day PBMC culture with coronavirus spike peptide pools or control peptides (ViraFEST assay). An unexposed donor provided the CD4+ T cells, which were collected before the COVID-19 pandemic (2011-2018). The Oncomine TCR Beta short-read assay was applied to DNA of cultured CD4+ T cells. In TCRdb, the PCR reads were re-called with MiXCR into one record per CDR3 protein. The sample holds 7,000 to 10,000 distinct CDR3 sequences; more than 25% are singletons and the top ten take approximately 39%. The sequenced sample consisted of CD4+ T cells from blood, cultured in vitro. Receptor source: a human donor in good health.

This clonotype was detected a few times. This chain's CDR3 is CASSYNPGVETQYF. The CDR3 DNA sequence: TGTGCCAGCAGTTACAACCCCGGGGTGGAGACCCAGTACTTC. V and J are TRBV6-5 and TRBJ2-5; the D gene is possibly TRBD2 (5 bases). Germline lookup yields CDR1 MNHEY and CDR2 SVGAGI. The CDR3 length is 14 residues. V shed 2 bases and J shed 5 bases, with 12 bases lying between them.

This CDR3 reads CATTPGQGIENTEAFF. The CDR3 region has the DNA TGTGCCACCACACCGGGACAAGGGATAGAAAACACTGAAGCTTTCTTT. The rearrangement uses TRBV15 and TRBJ1-1, with D maybe TRBD1 (6 bases). Per the germline V gene, CDR1 is LNHNV and CDR2 is YYDKDF (reference sequence). This CDR3 has 16 amino acids. Trimming pared 7 bases from V and 2 bases from J, leaving 20 bases between. Full variable domain (missing parts from reference TRBV15 and TRBJ1-1): DAMVIQNPRYQVTQFGKPVTLSCSQTLNHNVMYWYQQKSSQAPKLLFHYYDKDFNNEADTPDNFQSRRPNTSFCFLDIRSPGLGDTAMYLCATTPGQGIENTEAFFGQGTRLTVV.

This clonotype was observed a handful of times. This sequence joins TRBV14 and TRBJ1-1, with a tentative D call TRBD1 (5 bases). Trimming removed 4 bases at V and 0 bases at J, with 15 bases between. Germline CDR1 SGHDN, CDR2 FVKESK. The CDR3 extends over 16 amino acids. The CDR3 sequence is CASSPRVAGMNTEAFF. Written as DNA, the CDR3 is TGTGCCAGCAGCCCTCGGGTGGCAGGGATGAACACTGAAGCTTTCTTT.

This clonotype has just a few counts. This sequence joins TRBV5-1 and TRBJ1-5; 8 nucleotides line up with TRBD1. The junction had 14 bases not matched to a gene; V was cut back by 5 bases and J by 7 bases. Germline CDR1 is SGHRS and CDR2 is YFSETQ. This CDR3 is 16 amino acids long. The CDR3 is CASRIGRTGTNQPQHF. Here the CDR3 DNA reads TGCGCCAGCAGGATCGGAAGGACAGGGACGAACCAGCCCCAGCATTTT.

This clonotype was seen a few times. V usage is TRBV27 and J usage is TRBJ2-5, with TRBD1 as a possible D gene (6 bases). CDR3 length: 16 amino acids. Looked up from germline, CDR1 is MNHEY and CDR2 is SMNVEV (reference sequence). The V end lost 6 bases, the J end lost 5 bases, and 22 bases lay between the germline ends. The CDR3 is CASRSWAQGVKETQYF. Written as DNA, the CDR3 is TGTGCCAGCAGGTCATGGGCACAGGGAGTCAAGGAGACCCAGTACTTC.

This chain uses TRBV5-4 with TRBJ2-1; D not certain. The V end lost 7 bases, the J end lost 3 bases, and 11 bases lay between the germline ends. The CDR3 contains 13 residues. The germline V gene has CDR1 SGHNT and CDR2 YYREEE (reference sequence). The CDR3 region is CASSHTNYNEQFF. The CDR3 nucleotides are TGTGCCAGCTCACACACGAACTACAATGAGCAGTTCTTC.

V usage is TRBV30 and J usage is TRBJ2-7; TRBD2 might be the D (7 bases). CDR1 and CDR2 (germline): GTSNPN, SVGIG (reference sequence). The CDR3 has 14 residues. Between the trimmed V and J ends, which lost 2 bases and 7 bases, there was a span of 18 bases. The CDR3 here is CAWSLNGGRGEQYF. Written as DNA, the CDR3 is TGTGCCTGGAGTTTAAACGGGGGGCGCGGGGAGCAGTACTTC. The full variable domain, in which reference TRBV30 and TRBJ2-7 provide the parts outside the CDR3, is SQTIHQWPATLVQPVGSPLSLECTVEGTSNPNLYWYRQAAGRGLQLLFYSVGIGQISSEVPQNLSASRPQDRQFILSSKKLLLSDSGFYLCAWSLNGGRGEQYFGPGTRLTVT.

This clonotype is medium-sized. The rearrangement uses TRBV10-1 and TRBJ1-5, with D uncertain. CDR3 length: 13 residues. Trimming removed 0 bases from V and 5 bases from J, with 5 bases in between. The germline CDR1 and CDR2 sequences are WNHNN and SYGVQD (reference sequence). The CDR3 reads CASSESVDQPQHF. The CDR3 region has the DNA TGCGCCAGCAGTGAGTCGGTGGATCAGCCCCAGCATTTT.

This chain links TRBV6-1 with TRBJ2-2; 8 nucleotides align to TRBD2. With 7 bases clipped from V and 3 bases from J, the junction kept 7 bases outside the gene matches. The CDR3 runs 15 residues. Germline V gene sequence: CDR1 MNHNS, CDR2 SASEGT. The CDR3 coding sequence is TGTGCCAGCACGCCGGGGGGGCCGTACACCGGGGAGCTGTTTTTT. Residues: CASTPGGPYTGELFF.

Here the CDR3 reads CASSLGGTDEAFF. The CDR3 nucleotides are TGTGCCAGCAGCTTAGGCGGTACAGACGAAGCTTTCTTT. This sequence joins TRBV11-1 and TRBJ1-1; no clear D. Looked up from germline, CDR1 is SGHAT and CDR2 is FQDESV (reference sequence). The ends were cut back, 1 base at V and 8 bases at J, with 11 bases in the middle. The CDR3 is made up of 13 amino acids.

The sample holds a few counts of this clonotype. The genes are TRBV5-1 and TRBJ1-6, with D unclear. There are 15 residues in the CDR3. V lost 0 bases, J lost 2 bases, and 6 bases lay in between. Germline CDR1 SGHRS, CDR2 YFSETQ. The CDR3 region is CASSLGETYNSPLHF. CDR3 nucleotides: TGCGCCAGCAGCTTGGGTGAAACCTATAATTCACCCCTCCACTTT.

This clonotype was found a few times. Written as DNA, the CDR3 is TGTGCCAGCAGACGACAGATGAACACTGAAGCTTTCTTT. Protein sequence: CASRRQMNTEAFF. V and J are TRBV6-1 and TRBJ1-1, with D perhaps TRBD1 (5 bases). The CDR3 contains 13 residues. Trimming removed 6 bases from V and 0 bases from J, with 8 bases in between. Germline CDR1 MNHNS, CDR2 SASEGT.

This clonotype was counted a few times. The J gene is TRBJ1-6, the V gene TRBV14, with 8 bases matching TRBD1. CDR3 size: 15 residues. The germline gives CDR1 SGHDN, CDR2 FVKESK. Trimming cost V 0 bases and J 7 bases; bases outside gene matches: 2. The CDR3: CASSQDQGANSPLHF. Written as DNA, the CDR3 is TGTGCCAGCAGCCAAGATCAGGGGGCCAATTCACCCCTCCACTTT.

The chain links TRBV20-1 to TRBJ1-2, with no clear D. Germline loops: CDR1 DFQATT, CDR2 SNEGSKA (reference sequence). V lost 3 bases, J lost 6 bases, and 2 bases lay in between. CDR3 size: 9 residues. The CDR3 nucleotides are TGCAGTGCTAGCGATGGCTACACCTTC. It is translated as CSASDGYTF.

This clonotype was detected once. The CDR3 DNA is TGTGCCAGCAGCTTGGCCCGGGGTGACAGGGTGAACACTGAAGCTTTCTTT. This codes for CASSLARGDRVNTEAFF. The chain joins TRBV5-4 to TRBJ1-1; 7 bases fit TRBD1. Germline values: CDR1 SGHNT, CDR2 YYREEE (reference sequence). CDR3 length: 17 residues. V was clipped by 0 bases and J by 0 bases; unmatched bases: 8.

CDR3 residues: CSAKEGGWNTEAFF. The CDR3 DNA is TGCAGTGCTAAGGAGGGGGGCTGGAACACTGAAGCTTTCTTT. The genes are TRBV20-1 and TRBJ1-1; possible D gene TRBD1, 6 bases. This CDR3 contains 14 residues. Germline V gene sequence: CDR1 DFQATT, CDR2 SNEGSKA (reference sequence). The V end was cut by 4 bases, the J end by 1 base, with 13 bases between.

The V and J genes are TRBV6-5 and TRBJ2-5; D is possibly TRBD2 (6 bases). This CDR3 spans 15 amino acids. Trimming cost V 0 bases and J 7 bases, with 15 bases left between them. Germline V gene data show CDR1 as MNHEY and CDR2 as SVGAGI. CDR3 nucleotide sequence: TGTGCCAGCAGTTACTCGAGGGACCGGGACTGGACCCAGTACTTC. It translates to CASSYSRDRDWTQYF.

In DNA, the CDR3 is TGCAGTGCTCCCCCCAGGCCGGACACTGAAGCTTTCTTT. Residues: CSAPPRPDTEAFF. The chain combines TRBV20-1 with TRBJ1-1; D is uncertain. V gave up 5 bases and J gave up 3 bases, with 13 bases separating them. Germline CDR1 is DFQATT and CDR2 is SNEGSKA (reference sequence). There are 13 residues in the CDR3.

The genes are TRBV15 and TRBJ2-3; 14 bases are shared with TRBD2. This CDR3 has 17 amino acids. The J segment lost 6 bases and the V segment lost 1 base, leaving 6 bases of the junction unmatched. The germline V gene encodes CDR1 LNHNV and CDR2 YYDKDF (reference sequence). This chain's CDR3 is CATSRGGTSGGRDTQYF. For the CDR3, the DNA is TGTGCCACCAGCAGAGGGGGGACTAGCGGGGGCCGGGATACGCAGTATTTT.

J is TRBJ1-5 and V is TRBV20-1, with D possibly being TRBD1 (6 bases). CDR1 is DFQATT and CDR2 is SNEGSKA in the germline V gene (reference sequence). CDR3 length equals 13 residues. Trimming stripped 2 bases from V and 4 bases from J, with 9 bases between. The CDR3 region is CSARRGANQPQHF. CDR3 in DNA: TGCAGTGCTAGAAGGGGGGCGAATCAGCCCCAGCATTTT.

The rearrangement uses TRBV24-1 and TRBJ2-5; D remains unclear. The CDR3 spans 13 residues. The germline V and J ends were trimmed by 3 bases and 4 bases, with 8 bases remaining between them. Per germline, CDR1 KGHDR and CDR2 SFDVKD. CDR3 DNA sequence: TGTGCCACCAGTGATAATGGGGTAGAGACCCAGTACTTC. Its translation is CATSDNGVETQYF.

This clonotype was counted only a few times. In DNA form, the CDR3 reads TGTGCCAGCAGCTTAATCTCCTCAGTGGGGGCCTACGAGCAGTACTTC. Its translation is CASSLISSVGAYEQYF. The J gene is TRBJ2-7, the V gene TRBV7-2; D may be TRBD1 or TRBD2 (5 bases each). CDR3 length: 16 residues. The ends were cut back, 2 bases at V and 2 bases at J, with 16 bases in the middle. Germline assignment: CDR1 SGHTA and CDR2 FQGNSA.

The chain carries TRBV20-1 and TRBJ2-7, with 7 bases fitting TRBD2. The CDR3 extends over 15 amino acids. Germline CDR1 DFQATT, CDR2 SNEGSKA (reference sequence). V lost 5 bases to trimming and J lost 0 bases; unmatched junction nucleotides: 10. The CDR3 here is CSALSGGGSSYEQYF. The CDR3 DNA sequence: TGCAGTGCTCTAAGTGGGGGGGGAAGCTCCTACGAGCAGTACTTC.

The chain links TRBV19 to TRBJ1-5, with 8 nucleotides matching TRBD1. The V gene's germline CDR1 is LNHDA and CDR2 SQIVND (reference sequence). This CDR3 has 15 residues. The junction had 3 bases not matched to a gene; V was cut back by 5 bases and J by 0 bases. The CDR3 reads CASSSTGDSNQPQHF. The CDR3 nucleotides are TGTGCCAGTAGTTCGACAGGGGATAGCAATCAGCCCCAGCATTTT.

The chain employs TRBV5-1 and TRBJ2-7, with D perhaps being TRBD1 or TRBD2 (5 bases each). Germline loops: CDR1 SGHRS, CDR2 YFSETQ. The CDR3 consists of 14 residues. The V and J ends lost 0 bases and 6 bases respectively, with 13 bases between them. Written as DNA, the CDR3 is TGCGCCAGCAGCTTGGGAGGGGAAGGAGGCGAGCAGTACTTC. This gives the protein CASSLGGEGGEQYF.